This TCR beta chain was found in a study of blood T cell repertoires in COVID-19. Study-wide background: Material from acute and convalescent COVID-19 was sourced from the United States, Italy and Spain. PBMCs, B-cell-depleted T cells, or T cells were the source of the cDNA or gDNA that made up the material.

In the study's own analysis: Estimates of nucleated cell counts were drawn from the amplification of reference gene primers. Data came from immunoSEQ multiplex PCR; TCRdb stores just in-frame clones and leaves some out. That table is the source of V, J and clone size, and D and trimming were worked out from the DNA. There are approximately 150,000 clones in the sample; approximately 93% occur only once, and roughly 2.1% lies in the top ten. CDR3 length equals 15 residues. Unmatched junction bases numbered 5, after V lost 0 bases and J lost 5 bases. Germline values: CDR1 SGDLS, CDR2 YYNGEE. Those enrolled in Seattle joined during active infection and were followed longitudinally afterward.

Sequences were obtained from peripheral blood. The clonotype originates from a woman aged 60-70 years with COVID-19, enrolled during active disease. V usage is TRBV9 and J usage is TRBJ2-1; TRBD2 agrees at 7 bases. CDR3 nucleotide sequence: TGTGCCAGCAGCGTAGGACGGGGGGTTGACAATGAGCAGTTCTTC. Translated: CASSVGRGVDNEQFF.